This TCR beta chain was retrieved from a study of cytomegalovirus exposure and HLA in healthy donors. CDR1 and CDR2 from the germline V gene are MNHEY and SMNVEV (reference sequence). The CDR3 covers 13 residues. Trimming pared 8 bases from V and 0 bases from J, leaving 9 bases between. General study results and limits: According to the study, about 180 TCR beta chains were cytomegalovirus-associated. Common viral pathogens seemed to be connected with several of the most significant clusters, according to a later analysis.

The PCR ran on 60 Vbeta and 13 Jbeta primers. Some clones are missing from TCRdb's copy, which holds only in-frame ones; the method was immunoSEQ multiplex PCR. The sample includes 110,000 or so clones, approximately 74% of them seen just once. Regarding this clone: Its antigen is as yet unknown.

All the people who gave samples were healthy bone marrow donors. The chain employs TRBV27 and TRBJ2-3; tentative D call: TRBD2 (6 bases). The sequenced sample consisted of PBMCs. The source of this sequence is a woman between 50 and 59 years old in good health and CMV-seropositive. Here the CDR3 reads CASGSGSTDTQYF. The CDR3 nucleotides read TGTGCCAGCGGGAGCGGGAGCACAGATACGCAGTATTTT.